This TCR beta chain was profiled in a study of T cells in localized non-small cell lung cancer. Study outcomes and limitations: The greatest T cell clonality was found in uninvolved adjacent lung (higher than in tumor).

Notes on this clone: Antigen: not known.

TCRdb's copy holds only in-frame clones and misses some; the assay was immunoSEQ multiplex PCR. The repertoire holds 30,000 to 50,000 clones, with about four fifths as singletons. The V gene lost 3 bases and the J gene lost 6 bases, with 7 bases spanning the gap. Per the germline V gene, CDR1 is KGHSH and CDR2 is LQKENI. The CDR3 totals 12 residues. This clonotype originated in a woman aged 40 to 75 with stage II squamous cell lung carcinoma. The chain joins TRBV18 to TRBJ2-3; D remains unclear. The specimen was PBMCs, collected before any cancer treatment. The CDR3 reads CASSPEMDTQYF. The DNA of the CDR3 is TGTGCCAGCTCACCTGAGATGGATACGCAGTATTTT.